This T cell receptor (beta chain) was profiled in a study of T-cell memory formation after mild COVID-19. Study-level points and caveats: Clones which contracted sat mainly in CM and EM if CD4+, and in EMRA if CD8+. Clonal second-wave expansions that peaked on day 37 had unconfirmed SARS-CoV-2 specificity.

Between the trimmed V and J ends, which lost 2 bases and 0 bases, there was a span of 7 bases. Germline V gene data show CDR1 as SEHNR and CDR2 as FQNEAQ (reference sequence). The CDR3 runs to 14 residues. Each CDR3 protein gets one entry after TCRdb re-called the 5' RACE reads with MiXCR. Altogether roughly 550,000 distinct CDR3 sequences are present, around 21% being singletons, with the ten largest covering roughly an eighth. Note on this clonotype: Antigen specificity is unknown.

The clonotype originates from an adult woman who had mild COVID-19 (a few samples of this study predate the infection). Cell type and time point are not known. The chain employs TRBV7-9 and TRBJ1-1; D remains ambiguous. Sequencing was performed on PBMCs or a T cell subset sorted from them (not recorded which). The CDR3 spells CASSLSSVNTEAFF. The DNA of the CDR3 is TGTGCCAGCAGCTTATCTTCCGTGAACACTGAAGCTTTCTTT. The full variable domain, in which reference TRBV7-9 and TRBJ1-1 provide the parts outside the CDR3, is DTGVSQNPRHKITKRGQNVTFRCDPISEHNRLYWYRQTLGQGPEFLTYFQNEAQLEKSRLLSDRFSAERPKGSFSTLEIQRTEQGDSAMYLCASSLSSVNTEAFFGQGTRLTVV.